This entry features one T cell receptor beta chain sequence. This record comes from a study of cytomegalovirus exposure and HLA in healthy donors. This table comes from immunoSEQ multiplex PCR, and its TCRdb copy is limited to in-frame clones, with some not included. The sample lists 150,000 to 200,000 clones; around four fifths were seen once. CDR1 is GTSNPN and CDR2 is SVGIG in the germline V gene (reference sequence). Trimming stripped 2 bases from V and 4 bases from J, with 20 bases between. This CDR3 contains 16 residues. V and J are TRBV30 and TRBJ1-1; no definite D call. The receptor was derived from a man younger than 35 in good health and CMV-seropositive. The specimen sequenced was PBMCs. The CDR3 reads CAWSSPRLRSFTEAFF. The CDR3, as DNA: TGTGCCTGGAGTTCACCTCGACTTCGAAGCTTCACTGAAGCTTTCTTT.